The 17 T cell receptor beta chains presented below share a single source sample, sequenced in a study of early T cells in non-severe SARS-CoV-2 infection (dated by TCRdb to about 2021). The library was generated by 5' RACE. The listed sequencing device is NextSeq 500. TCRdb reprocessing: public reads trimmed at Q25 with fastp, clones called with MiXCR, in-frame beta chains kept. Duplicate CDR3 protein sequences are folded into a single record with the most common DNA and genes. The sample table shows 25,000 to 35,000 distinct CDR3 sequences, and approximately 5% are seen once. The ten top clones hold 5% to 6.5% of the sample. The sequenced sample consisted of whole blood. The receptors derive from an adult who was a healthcare worker with PCR-confirmed SARS-CoV-2 infection or an uninfected control (not recorded which).

This clonotype came up many times. The rearrangement links TRBV7-2 to TRBJ2-7; weak D call: TRBD1 (6 bases). Trimming took 5 bases from V and 5 from J, leaving 19 bases between them. The CDR3 contains 15 residues. Germline lookup yields CDR1 SGHTA and CDR2 FQGNSA. The CDR3 bases are TGTGCCAGCAGCCTTCACCAAGGGACAAGCCACGAGCAGTACGTC. Amino acid sequence: CASSLHQGTSHEQYV.

Ten or more counts support this clonotype. The rearrangement joins TRBV29-1 to TRBJ2-2; D not resolved. Trimming shortened V by 5 bases and J by 6 bases, and 4 bases separated the two germline ends. The CDR3 covers 10 residues. Germline V gives CDR1 SQVTM, CDR2 ANQGSEA. CDR3 nucleotide sequence: TGCAGCGTTCAGGCCGGGGAGCTGTTTTTT. It codes for CSVQAGELFF.

In this sample, this clonotype turned up a few times. The chain has TRBV20-1 and TRBJ2-1; D ambiguous. Trimming left V 6 bases short and J 10 bases short, with 13 bases between. Germline CDR1 DFQATT, CDR2 SNEGSKA (reference sequence). This CDR3 has 11 amino acids. CDR3 nucleotide sequence: TGCAGTGCCCAAGGAGATACGGAGCAGTTCTTC. Its translation: CSAQGDTEQFF.

This clonotype was counted at least ten times. V is TRBV12-3 or TRBV12-4 and J is TRBJ2-2; TRBD2 agrees at 11 bases. This CDR3 is built from 16 residues. V dropped 6 bases and J dropped 5; count of bases not matched to a gene: 8. The CDR3 loop is CASSRLAGGLTGELFF. In DNA form, the CDR3 reads TGTGCCAGCAGCCGCTTAGCGGGAGGGCTGACCGGGGAGCTGTTTTTT.

This clonotype was observed many times. V usage is TRBV12-3 or TRBV12-4 and J usage is TRBJ2-3; TRBD1 matches 7 bases. This CDR3 comprises 13 residues. The V gene end was trimmed by 7 bases and the J gene end by 9 bases; junction bases not matched to a gene: 10. The CDR3, as DNA: TGTGCCAGCATCCCGGGACAGAAAAAAACGCAGTATTTT. Translation: CASIPGQKKTQYF.

This clonotype was detected ten times or more. V is TRBV15 and J is TRBJ1-1, with a weak D call TRBD1 (6 bases). The V end was cut by 4 bases, the J end by 1 base, with 10 bases between. The V gene's germline CDR1 is LNHNV and CDR2 YYDKDF (reference sequence). There are 14 residues in the CDR3. The CDR3 reads CATSTMTGNTEAFF. Here the CDR3 DNA reads TGTGCCACCAGCACAATGACAGGGAACACTGAAGCTTTCTTT.

This clonotype appeared many times. The chain combines TRBV27 with TRBJ1-5; D gene ambiguous. The V gene's germline CDR1 is MNHEY and CDR2 SMNVEV (reference sequence). Trimming cost V 5 bases and J 5 bases, with 13 bases left between them. This CDR3 contains 14 residues. For the CDR3, the DNA is TGTGCCAGCAGTCCCCGGAACGGTTATCAGCCCCAGCATTTT. Translating gives CASSPRNGYQPQHF.

Judged by abundance, this clonotype is medium-sized. CDR3: CSATLGGATNEKLFF. The CDR3 DNA sequence: TGCAGTGCAACCCTGGGGGGCGCAACTAATGAAAAACTGTTTTTT. The chain uses TRBV20-1 and TRBJ1-4, with D maybe TRBD1 (6 bases). Deletions cut 6 bases from V and 0 bases from J, with 14 bases between. CDR1 and CDR2 from the germline V gene are DFQATT and SNEGSKA (reference sequence). There are 15 residues in the CDR3.

This clonotype was seen many times. The chain couples TRBV20-1 to TRBJ2-3; 8 nucleotides align to TRBD2. This CDR3 has 16 amino acids. The V gene end was trimmed by 3 bases and the J gene end by 2 bases; junction bases not matched to a gene: 10. CDR1 is DFQATT and CDR2 is SNEGSKA in the germline V gene (reference sequence). The CDR3 DNA sequence: TGCAGTGCTAGGACGGGAGGGCATGGGGTCACAGATACGCAGTATTTT. Translation: CSARTGGHGVTDTQYF.

This clonotype was recorded many times. V gene TRBV5-1 combines with J gene TRBJ1-2, with D hard to call. CDR1 is SGHRS, CDR2 YFSETQ, per germline. The CDR3 has 15 residues. V lost 0 bases and J lost 2, with 11 bases in between. CDR3 bases: TGCGCCAGCAGCTTGGATACGTCCGCGAACTATGGCTACACCTTC. Its translation is CASSLDTSANYGYTF.

There are many counts of this clonotype. The chain joins TRBV29-1 to TRBJ2-5; 9 bases fit TRBD1. The germline V gene has CDR1 SQVTM and CDR2 ANQGSEA. The CDR3 loop spans 14 amino acids. The trim removed 4 bases at V and 5 bases at J, leaving 8 bases unmatched. CDR3 loop: CSVAGTGMWETQYF. DNA of the CDR3: TGCAGCGTTGCCGGGACAGGGATGTGGGAGACCCAGTACTTC.

This clonotype has ten or more counts. The rearrangement links TRBV5-4 to TRBJ2-1, with 10 nucleotides matching TRBD2. The trim removed 3 bases at V and 7 bases at J, leaving 10 bases unmatched. Germline values: CDR1 SGHNT, CDR2 YYREEE (reference sequence). The CDR3 loop spans 16 amino acids. Here the CDR3 reads CASSSPLAGVSNEQFF. CDR3 coding DNA: TGTGCCAGCAGCTCTCCCCTAGCGGGAGTCAGTAATGAGCAGTTCTTC.

This clonotype appeared many times. The chain carries TRBV4-3 and TRBJ1-4, with D unresolved. Trimming stripped 0 bases from V and 10 bases from J, with 9 bases between. The germline V gene has CDR1 LGHNA and CDR2 YSLEER. This CDR3 has 13 amino acids. The CDR3 loop is CASSQDGGAKLFF. CDR3 nucleotide sequence: TGCGCCAGCAGCCAAGATGGAGGCGCAAAACTGTTTTTT.

This clonotype was seen many times. The chain recombines TRBV29-1 with TRBJ2-3; 9 positions match TRBD2. Trimming removed 7 bases from V and 4 bases from J; junction bases left unmatched: 12. The CDR3 runs 15 residues. The germline V gene encodes CDR1 SQVTM and CDR2 ANQGSEA. CDR3 protein: CSAHAGLAGSDTQYF. The DNA of the CDR3 is TGCAGCGCCCACGCCGGGCTAGCGGGATCAGATACGCAGTATTTT.

This clonotype was observed at least ten times. V gene TRBV28 combines with J gene TRBJ1-2; 8 bases map to TRBD1. J lost 4 bases, V lost 5 bases, and 3 bases had no gene match. The germline gives CDR1 MDHEN, CDR2 SYDVKM. The CDR3 length is 13 residues. CDR3 coding DNA: TGTGCCAGCAGTGAGACAGGGGTCTATGGCTACACCTTC. Translated, it gives CASSETGVYGYTF.

In the case of this clonotype: This could be a read error, since a much larger clone is one nucleotide away. The V and J genes are TRBV7-6 and TRBJ2-1; TRBD2 matches at 8 bases. Germline CDR1 and CDR2: SGHVS and FNYEAQ. The CDR3 extends over 14 amino acids. The CDR3 sequence is CASSLRTSFNEPFF. The CDR3 DNA reads TGTGCCAGCAGCTTAAGGACTAGCTTTAATGAGCCGTTCTTC.

This chain joins TRBV10-3 and TRBJ2-2, with D possibly being TRBD2 (6 bases). CDR1 and CDR2 from the germline V gene are ENHRY and SYGVKD. Trimming left V 2 bases short and J 2 bases short, with 12 bases between. The CDR3 is 16 residues long. CDR3: CAISEEGLINTGELFF. CDR3 bases: TGTGCCATCAGTGAGGAAGGACTAATTAACACCGGGGAGCTGTTTTTT.